This T cell receptor (beta chain) was obtained from a study of CD8 T cells in ankylosing spondylitis. In the case of this clonotype: Its specificity is unknown.

TCRdb re-derived calls from the 5' RACE reads in MiXCR, one entry per CDR3 protein. Of hundreds of thousands of distinct CDR3 sequences in the sample, more than 20% are singletons; the top ten hold around 12%. The V end lost 0 bases, the J end lost 12 bases, and 3 bases lay between the germline ends. The CDR3 sequence is 11 residues long. Study-level findings and limits: Seemingly distinctive of ankylosing spondylitis blood was a TCR beta motif formed by eight highly homologous variants. Researchers reportedly found disease-linked clones significantly enriched in matched ankylosing spondylitis synovial fluid.

The source material was blood, either unsorted or a sorted T cell fraction (not recorded which). The chain joins TRBV12-3 or TRBV12-4 to TRBJ2-6, with D hard to call. This TCR came from a male donor with ankylosing spondylitis or in good health (not recorded which). The CDR3 loop is CASSLAPVLTF. CDR3 in DNA: TGTGCCAGCAGTTTAGCGCCCGTCCTGACTTTC.